This T cell receptor (beta chain) was recorded in a study of early T cells in non-severe SARS-CoV-2 infection. Individual cDNA molecules carried attached unique molecular identifiers. TCRdb processed the 5' RACE reads anew with MiXCR; each CDR3 protein has one entry. Of 85,000 to 90,000 distinct CDR3 sequences in the sample, roughly 14% are singletons; the top ten hold less than 0.6%. This clonotype was picked up many times. With 8 bases removed from V and 6 bases from J, the gap between germline ends came to 14 bases. Germline CDR1 LNHDA, CDR2 SQIVND (reference sequence). There are 13 residues in the CDR3.

Input material: whole blood. This sequence was found in an adult who was a healthcare worker with PCR-confirmed SARS-CoV-2 infection or an uninfected control (not recorded which). The rearrangement joins TRBV19 to TRBJ1-5, with D perhaps TRBD1 (6 bases). The CDR3 sequence: CASSLGGRQPQHF. Written as DNA, the CDR3 is TGTGCCAGTTCCTTGGGGGGGCGTCAGCCCCAGCATTTT.